The sequence of this T cell receptor (beta chain) was determined in a study of blood T cell repertoires in COVID-19. Study-level background: The study drew acute and convalescent COVID-19 samples from the United States, Italy and Spain. Sources were T cells, B-cell-depleted T cells, or PBMCs; the material itself was cDNA or gDNA.

This clone was counted a few times. Seattle's enrolled individuals joined amid active infection and were then monitored longitudinally. Libraries were prepared by immunoSEQ multiplex PCR; TCRdb keeps only in-frame clonotypes and omits some of them. This table holds some 240,000 clones, around 90% found once. There are 13 residues in the CDR3. Trimming removed 3 bases at V and 4 bases at J, with 8 bases between. CDR1 is WSHSY and CDR2 is SAAADI in the germline V gene. The chain carries TRBV10-2 and TRBJ2-3, with no clear D. The sample taken for sequencing was peripheral blood. The sequence came from a man aged 55 to 70 with COVID-19, enrolled during active disease. The CDR3 is CASSDNGPDTQYF. In DNA, the CDR3 is TGCGCCAGCAGTGACAATGGGCCAGATACGCAGTATTTT.